One sample yielded the 13 T cell receptor beta chains listed below, sequenced in a study of response to subunit inactivated influenza vaccine. MiXCR, run by TCRdb on the RT-PCR reads, gives a single entry per CDR3 protein. The table has roughly 500,000 distinct CDR3 sequences, 16% seen once. Specimen: CD4+ T cells sorted from PBMCs, collected around 25 months after vaccination. The receptors shown here come from a man aged 50 to 69 who received an inactivated influenza vaccine.

This clonotype was detected a few times. The genes are TRBV19 and TRBJ2-3, with TRBD2 identical over 10 bases. The CDR3 extends over 16 amino acids. Trimming at V came to 2 bases and at J to 5 bases, leaving 7 bases not matched to a gene. CDR1 is LNHDA and CDR2 is SQIVND in the germline V gene (reference sequence). The DNA for the CDR3 is TGTGCCAGTAGTATAACGGTAGCGGGGGGACAAGATACGCAGTATTTT. Encoded protein: CASSITVAGGQDTQYF.

This chain joins TRBV14 and TRBJ2-7; 10 bases match TRBD1. V shed 4 bases and J 6 bases; nucleotides not matched to a gene: 9. This CDR3 is 15 amino acids long. The germline V gene has CDR1 SGHDN and CDR2 FVKESK. The CDR3 DNA follows: TGTGCCAGCAGCCCGGCCCGGGACAGGGGACGCGAGCAGTACTTC. This sequence encodes CASSPARDRGREQYF.

This clonotype appeared a few times. The chain has TRBV6-1 and TRBJ1-2; D uncertain. Looked up from germline, CDR1 is MNHNS and CDR2 is SASEGT. This CDR3 region has 15 residues. The ends were cut back, 7 bases at V and 2 bases at J, with 17 bases in the middle. In DNA form, the CDR3 reads TGTGCCAGCACAACCGAGAGGTCCGGAAACTATGGCTACACCTTC. Its protein is CASTTERSGNYGYTF.

V usage is TRBV11-2 and J usage is TRBJ1-5; 7 bases fit TRBD1. CDR3 length: 18 residues. The V gene end was trimmed by 3 bases and the J gene end by 7 bases; junction bases not matched to a gene: 18. Germline-derived CDR1 and CDR2 are SGHAT and FQNNGV. The CDR3 nucleotides are TGTGCCAGCAGCTTCACCATCAGGGAAGCCAGGGGGGGACAGCCCCAGCATTTT. Its translation is CASSFTIREARGGQPQHF.

This clonotype came up a few times. This chain connects TRBV7-2 to TRBJ2-7, with 7 bases matching TRBD1. After removal of 6 bases from V and 1 base from J, the junction contained 6 bases not matched to a gene. The CDR3 totals 14 residues. Germline V gene data show CDR1 as SGHTA and CDR2 as FQGNSA. CDR3 sequence reads: CASRGWDSSYEQYF. DNA for the CDR3: TGTGCCAGCAGGGGATGGGACAGTTCCTACGAGCAGTACTTC.

This clonotype was counted at least ten times. V is TRBV29-1 and J is TRBJ1-2, with D tentatively TRBD1 (5 bases). The CDR3 extends over 12 amino acids. Germline lookup yields CDR1 SQVTM and CDR2 ANQGSEA. V was trimmed by 4 bases and J by 4 bases, leaving 10 bases between them. Here the CDR3 DNA reads TGCAGCGTTGGGGGGGACCTCTATGGCTACACCTTC. Residues: CSVGGDLYGYTF.

This clonotype was counted ten times or more. The V gene is TRBV7-2, the J gene TRBJ2-4, with D perhaps matching TRBD1 (5 bases). V was cut by 0 bases and J by 0 bases, with 12 bases left in between. CDR1 and CDR2 (germline): SGHTA, FQGNSA. The CDR3 sequence is 17 residues long. CDR3 bases: TGTGCCAGCAGCTTAGCGCAGGGCCAGGGAGCCAAAAACATTCAGTACTTC. Protein: CASSLAQGQGAKNIQYF.

The genes are TRBV11-2 and TRBJ2-7, with 7 bases that match TRBD1. V dropped 3 bases and J dropped 2; count of bases not matched to a gene: 1. The CDR3 extends over 13 amino acids. Per germline, CDR1 SGHAT and CDR2 FQNNGV. This chain's CDR3 is CASSLGQPYEQYF. The CDR3 DNA reads TGTGCCAGCAGCTTGGGACAGCCCTACGAGCAGTACTTC.

This clonotype was observed at least ten times. The genes are TRBV12-3 or TRBV12-4 and TRBJ2-5, with unresolved D. This CDR3 is 13 amino acids long. Trimming pared 1 base from V and 5 bases from J, leaving 8 bases between. The DNA for the CDR3 is TGTGCCAGCAGTTTAGGAATAGGGGAGACCCAGTACTTC. Its protein product is CASSLGIGETQYF.

The V and J genes are TRBV4-2 and TRBJ2-5, with D possibly TRBD1 on 6 matching bases. V lost 4 bases and J 1 base, leaving 10 bases between the germline ends. Germline lookup yields CDR1 LGHNA and CDR2 YNFKEQ. The CDR3 spans 14 residues. The CDR3 DNA reads as TGTGCCAGCAGCCCCGGACAGACCCAAGAGACCCAGTACTTC. Translation gives CASSPGQTQETQYF.

This clonotype was seen repeatedly, ten times or more. The chain has TRBV6-2 or TRBV6-3 and TRBJ2-7; no definite D call. The CDR3 is 13 amino acids. Germline CDR1 reads MNHEY; CDR2 reads SVGEGT. The germline V and J ends were trimmed by 0 bases and 5 bases, with 8 bases remaining between them. The CDR3 nucleotides are TGTGCCAGCAGTTACTCGCCGGAGAACGAGCAGTACTTC. Amino acids: CASSYSPENEQYF.

A few counts support this clonotype. The chain uses TRBV27 and TRBJ1-2, with a tentative D call TRBD1 (5 bases). The ends were cut back, 2 bases at V and 0 bases at J, with 19 bases in the middle. Germline CDR1 and CDR2: MNHEY and SMNVEV (reference sequence). The CDR3 totals 18 residues. CDR3 coding DNA: TGTGCCAGCAGTTTAGCGAGGGGCGTCAACGCGGCTAACTATGGCTACACCTTC. Its protein is CASSLARGVNAANYGYTF.

The J gene is TRBJ2-3, the V gene TRBV19; 9 positions agree with TRBD1. This CDR3 has 15 amino acids. J gave up 3 bases and V 6 bases, and 7 bases lay outside the gene matches. Germline-derived CDR1 and CDR2 are LNHDA and SQIVND (reference sequence). The CDR3 DNA reads as TGTGCCAGTAGACCAACAGGGGGCTTAACAGATACGCAGTATTTT. Encoded protein: CASRPTGGLTDTQYF.